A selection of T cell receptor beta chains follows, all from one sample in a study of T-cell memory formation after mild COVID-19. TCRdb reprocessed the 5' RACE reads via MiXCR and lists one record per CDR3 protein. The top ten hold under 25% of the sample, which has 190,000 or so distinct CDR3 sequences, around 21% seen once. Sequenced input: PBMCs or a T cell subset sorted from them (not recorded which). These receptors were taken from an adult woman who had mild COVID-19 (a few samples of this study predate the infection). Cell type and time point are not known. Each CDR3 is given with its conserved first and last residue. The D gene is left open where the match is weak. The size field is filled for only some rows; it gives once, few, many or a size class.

CASSQDAQNTDTQYF	TGTGCCAGCAGCCAAGATGCCCAGAACACAGATACGCAGTATTTT	.	.	TRBV3-1	TRBJ2-3
CASSLLAGDWEQYF	TGTGCCAGCAGTTTGCTAGCGGGGGATTGGGAGCAGTACTTC	few	TRBD2	TRBV12-3/TRBV12-4	TRBJ2-7
CASSFAPIGRGNGYTF	TGTGCCAGCAGCTTTGCGCCGATCGGCAGGGGGAATGGCTACACCTTC	.	TRBD1	TRBV7-9	TRBJ1-2
CASSWIGSSYNEQFF	TGTGCCAGCAGTTGGATCGGGAGTTCCTACAATGAGCAGTTCTTC	.	.	TRBV2	TRBJ2-1
CASSPRDPSYEQYF	TGTGCCAGCAGCCCTCGGGACCCTTCCTACGAGCAGTACTTC	.	.	TRBV7-2	TRBJ2-7
CSAIPQGGEDTQYF	TGCAGTGCTATCCCTCAGGGAGGAGAAGATACGCAGTATTTT	.	.	TRBV20-1	TRBJ2-3
CASSLTGGLRNEQFF	TGTGCCAGCAGCTTAACAGGGGGCCTAAGGAATGAGCAGTTCTTC	few	TRBD1	TRBV13	TRBJ2-1
CASSGTESPYNEQFF	TGTGCCAGCAGTGGGACAGAGTCCCCGTACAATGAGCAGTTCTTC	.	TRBD1	TRBV12-3/TRBV12-4	TRBJ2-1
CASSSPAGSTDTQYF	TGTGCCAGCAGTTCCCCCGCGGGAAGCACAGATACGCAGTATTTT	few	.	TRBV6-2/TRBV6-3	TRBJ2-3
CASGLGTGGPNTEAFF	TGTGCCAGCGGCTTAGGGACAGGGGGACCGAACACTGAAGCTTTCTTT	.	TRBD1	TRBV11-2	TRBJ1-1
CASRDIGTFGDEQFF	TGTGCCAGCAGAGATATCGGGACATTCGGCGATGAGCAGTTCTTC	medium-sized	.	TRBV7-2	TRBJ2-1
CASSQASGRGTGELFF	TGCGCCAGCAGCCAAGCTAGCGGGAGGGGCACCGGGGAGCTGTTTTTT	.	TRBD2	TRBV4-1	TRBJ2-2
CAISDVQNNQPQHF	TGTGCCATCAGTGATGTACAGAACAATCAGCCCCAGCATTTT	few	.	TRBV10-3	TRBJ1-5
CAISEGTPPYNEQFF	TGTGCCATCAGTGAGGGGACCCCCCCCTACAATGAGCAGTTCTTC	few	.	TRBV10-3	TRBJ2-1
CATSDFGLPQHF	TGTGCCACCAGTGATTTCGGGCTGCCCCAGCATTTT	.	.	TRBV24-1	TRBJ1-5
CSARDSTGPYNEQFF	TGCAGTGCTAGAGATTCGACAGGCCCCTACAATGAGCAGTTCTTC	.	.	TRBV20-1	TRBJ2-1
CASSSAGTGYNEQFF	TGTGCCAGCAGTTCCGCCGGGACAGGATACAATGAGCAGTTCTTC	.	TRBD1	TRBV6-5	TRBJ2-1